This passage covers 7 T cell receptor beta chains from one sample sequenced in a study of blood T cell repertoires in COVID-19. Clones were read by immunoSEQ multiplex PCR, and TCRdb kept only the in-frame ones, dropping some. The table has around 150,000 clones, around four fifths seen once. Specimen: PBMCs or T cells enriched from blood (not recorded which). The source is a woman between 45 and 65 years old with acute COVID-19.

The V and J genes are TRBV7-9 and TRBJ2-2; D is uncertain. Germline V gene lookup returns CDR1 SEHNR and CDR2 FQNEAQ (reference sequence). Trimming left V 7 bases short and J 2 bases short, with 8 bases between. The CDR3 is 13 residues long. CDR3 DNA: TGTGCCAGCACCTACTTCAACACCGGGGAGCTGTTTTTT. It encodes CASTYFNTGELFF.

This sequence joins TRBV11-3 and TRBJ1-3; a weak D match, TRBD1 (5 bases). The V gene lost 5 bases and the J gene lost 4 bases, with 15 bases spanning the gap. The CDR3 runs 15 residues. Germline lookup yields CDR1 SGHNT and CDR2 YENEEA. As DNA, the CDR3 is TGTGCCAGCAGCCTCGGGGGAGGGAAAGGAAACACCATATATTTT. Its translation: CASSLGGGKGNTIYF.

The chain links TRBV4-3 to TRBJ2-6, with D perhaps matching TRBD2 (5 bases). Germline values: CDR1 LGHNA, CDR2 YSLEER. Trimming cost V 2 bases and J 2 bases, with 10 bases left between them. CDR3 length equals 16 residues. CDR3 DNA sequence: TGCGCCAGCAGCCAAAACTTCGGGACTGGGGCCAACGTCCTGACTTTC. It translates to CASSQNFGTGANVLTF.

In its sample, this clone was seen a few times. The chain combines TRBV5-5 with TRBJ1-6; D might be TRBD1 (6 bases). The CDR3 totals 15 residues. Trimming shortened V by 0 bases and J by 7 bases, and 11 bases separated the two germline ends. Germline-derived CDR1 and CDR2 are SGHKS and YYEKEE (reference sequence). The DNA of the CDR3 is TGTGCCAGCAGCTTGGCGGTACAGGGCAATTCACCCCTCCACTTT. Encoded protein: CASSLAVQGNSPLHF.

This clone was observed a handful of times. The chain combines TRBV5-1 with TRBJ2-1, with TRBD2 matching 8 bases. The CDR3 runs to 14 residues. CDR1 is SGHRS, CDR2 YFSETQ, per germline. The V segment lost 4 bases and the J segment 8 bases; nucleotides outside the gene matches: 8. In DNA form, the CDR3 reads TGCGCCAGCAGCAGGACTAGCAACTTCCATGAGCAGTTCTTC. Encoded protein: CASSRTSNFHEQFF.

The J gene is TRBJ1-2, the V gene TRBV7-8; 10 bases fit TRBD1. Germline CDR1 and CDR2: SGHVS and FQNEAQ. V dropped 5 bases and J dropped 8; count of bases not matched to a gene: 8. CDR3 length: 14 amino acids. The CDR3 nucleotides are TGTGCCAGCAGCCTCATAGACAGGGGGCACGGCTACACCTTC. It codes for CASSLIDRGHGYTF.

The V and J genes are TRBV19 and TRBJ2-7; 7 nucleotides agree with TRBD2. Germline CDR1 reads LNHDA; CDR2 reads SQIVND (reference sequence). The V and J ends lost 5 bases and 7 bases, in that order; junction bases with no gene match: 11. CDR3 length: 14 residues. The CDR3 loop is CASSPHGLGDEQYF. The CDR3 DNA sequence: TGTGCCAGTAGTCCGCACGGACTAGGGGATGAGCAGTACTTC.